This entry is about one TCR beta chain. Profiling relied on immunoSEQ multiplex PCR, and the TCRdb table lists in-frame clones only, not all of them. The data show some 330,000 clones, with about nine tenths seen just once and approximately 4.1% held by the top ten. The sample comes from a study of blood T cell repertoires in COVID-19. Study-wide context: Acute and convalescent COVID-19 samples came from the United States, Italy and Spain.

CDR1 is KGHDR, CDR2 SFDVKD, per germline. The CDR3 is 15 residues long. The chain uses TRBV24-1 and TRBJ1-5, with 7 bases that match TRBD1. The source material was PBMCs or T cells enriched from blood (not recorded which). The TCR was taken from a man aged 25-45 years who had recovered from COVID-19. This CDR3 reads CAWGQPAYSNQPQHF. In DNA form, the CDR3 reads TGTGCGTGGGGACAGCCCGCATATAGCAATCAGCCCCAGCATTTT.